This TCR beta chain was captured in a study of T-cell memory formation after mild COVID-19. With respect to this clonotype: Its antigen is not identified.

TCRdb re-called the 5' RACE reads through MiXCR, storing one row per CDR3 protein. The sample has roughly 180,000 distinct CDR3 sequences; around 20% are singletons. Points from the study as a whole: Day 15 to 85 contractors were CD4/CD8 balanced; later expanders leaned CD4+.

The sample was PBMCs or a T cell subset sorted from them (not recorded which). The clonotype comes from a man aged 18 to 30 who had mild COVID-19 (a few samples of this study predate the infection). Cell type and time point are not known.

CDR3 bases: TGTGCCAGCAGTTACTCGATGATCCGACAGGGTAGGGAAGAGACCCAGTACTTC. Protein product: CASSYSMIRQGREETQYF. V is TRBV6-2 or TRBV6-3 and J is TRBJ2-5; TRBD1 aligns across 7 bases. This CDR3 contains 18 residues. J was trimmed by 3 bases and V by 0 bases; bases with no gene match: 13. Germline V gene sequence: CDR1 MNHEY, CDR2 SVGEGT.